Included here is one T cell receptor beta chain sequence, with context. Its antigen is undetermined. This entry comes from a study of beta chain features in type 1 diabetes. TCRB transcripts that were expressed got sequenced, as all of the isolated RNA had been reverse transcribed. The method was immunoSEQ multiplex PCR; TCRdb's version includes in-frame clones alone and lacks a portion of them. The sample lists about 650,000 clones, about an eighth occurring once. Regarding the study as a whole: The study found moderately but significantly shorter TCRB CDR3s in all four CD4+ subsets of Type 1 diabetes patients. Any PCR bias toward short templates would affect both groups alike.

CDR1 and CDR2 (germline): PRHDT, FYEKMQ (reference sequence). The CDR3 runs to 16 residues. Trimming took 2 bases from V and 0 from J; bases not matched to a gene: 4. The chain employs TRBV13 and TRBJ1-3, with 7 bases fitting TRBD1. Material for sequencing was naive CD4+ T cells from blood. The TCR originated in a man aged 25 to 40 with type 1 diabetes. The DNA of the CDR3 is TGTGCCAGCAGCTTAAGACAGGGCAGCTCTGGAAACACCATATATTTT. Translation gives CASSLRQGSSGNTIYF.